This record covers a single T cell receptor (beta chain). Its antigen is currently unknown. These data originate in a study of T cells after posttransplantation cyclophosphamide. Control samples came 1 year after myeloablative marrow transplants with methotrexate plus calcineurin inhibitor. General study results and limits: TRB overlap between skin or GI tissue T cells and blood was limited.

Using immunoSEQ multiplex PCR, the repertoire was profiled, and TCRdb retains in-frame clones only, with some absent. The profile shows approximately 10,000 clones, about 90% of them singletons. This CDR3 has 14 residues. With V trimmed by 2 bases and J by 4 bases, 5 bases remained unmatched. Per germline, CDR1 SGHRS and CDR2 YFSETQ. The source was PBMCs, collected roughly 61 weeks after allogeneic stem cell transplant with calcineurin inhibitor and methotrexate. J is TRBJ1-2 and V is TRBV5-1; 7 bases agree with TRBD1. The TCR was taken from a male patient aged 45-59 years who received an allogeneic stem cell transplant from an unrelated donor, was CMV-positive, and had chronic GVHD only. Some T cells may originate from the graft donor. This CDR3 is CASSFLQGTYGYTF. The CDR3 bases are TGCGCCAGCAGCTTCCTACAGGGGACCTATGGCTACACCTTC.